This TCR beta chain emerged from a study of beta chain features in type 1 diabetes. Study outcomes and limitations: Any HLA effect on TCRB rearrangement was left unresolved by small sub-analyses. In comparison with healthy donors, patients had naive, central memory and Treg TCRB repertoires that appeared more similar. People with Type 1 diabetes carried modestly yet significantly shorter TCRB CDR3s in all four CD4+ subsets.

The sequenced template was cDNA made from the entire isolated RNA. Profiled with immunoSEQ multiplex PCR; TCRdb holds only in-frame clones, not every one. The sample has about 180,000 clones, approximately 8% seen once; the top ten hold more than 0.75%. About this clone: The antigen remains undetermined.

The sequence came from a woman in her thirties or forties with type 1 diabetes. Material for sequencing was central memory CD4+ T cells from blood.

The CDR3 DNA reads TGTGCCAGCAGCGTATACAGTAGCTCCTACAATGAGCAGTTCTTC. Translated: CASSVYSSSYNEQFF. The V and J genes are TRBV9 and TRBJ2-1; no clear D. CDR1 and CDR2 from the germline V gene are SGDLS and YYNGEE. The CDR3 is 15 amino acids. Trimming left V 1 base short and J 0 bases short, with 8 bases between.